Below are 11 T cell receptor beta chains sequenced from a single sample in a study of lymphopenia after photon versus proton radiotherapy (dated by TCRdb to 2018 to 2020). Library generation was performed with the immunoSEQ multiplex PCR assay. Imported from immuneACCESS, the table was reduced by TCRdb to in-frame sequences with V and J called. These copies leave out some clones; in studies compared against another copy, an unresolved V gene accounts for under half, and the cause of the remainder is not known. Counted in this sample were around 160,000 clones; more than 85% of them appeared once. The ten biggest clones cover around 5% of the sample. The sample was peripheral blood, taken from a patient treated with photon-based radiotherapy. Every receptor here comes from a man in his forties or fifties with gastric cancer.

The rearrangement links TRBV6-5 to TRBJ1-1, with D possibly matching TRBD1 (6 bases). Germline V gene lookup returns CDR1 MNHEY and CDR2 SVGAGI. V was pared by 2 bases and J by 4 bases, with 11 bases between. The CDR3 is 14 amino acids. CDR3: CASSYGGLVTEAFF. The CDR3 DNA is TGTGCCAGCAGTTACGGGGGCCTGGTCACTGAAGCTTTCTTT.

This rearrangement joins TRBV28 to TRBJ2-7, with D perhaps TRBD1 (6 bases). Germline values: CDR1 MDHEN, CDR2 SYDVKM. The CDR3 covers 13 residues. V lost 7 bases and J lost 1, with 11 bases in between. The CDR3 nucleotides are TGTGCCAGCAAGGGGGAAATATCCTACGAGCAGTACTTC. This encodes CASKGEISYEQYF.

This chain connects TRBV2 to TRBJ2-3; TRBD2 matches 10 bases. Germline CDR1 reads SNHLY; CDR2 reads FYNNEI. This CDR3 is built from 15 residues. The junction had 7 bases not matched to a gene; V was cut back by 6 bases and J by 4 bases. The CDR3 region is CASSSLAGKADTQYF. The CDR3 DNA reads TGTGCCAGCAGCTCACTAGCGGGAAAGGCAGATACGCAGTATTTT.

The chain employs TRBV5-3 and TRBJ2-7; D is perhaps TRBD2 (5 bases). TRBV5-3 is identified as an open reading frame with a role that is uncertain. The CDR3 is 12 amino acids. The V gene lost 4 bases and the J gene lost 4 bases, with 9 bases spanning the gap. The CDR3: CARSRGFYEQYF. As DNA, the CDR3 is TGTGCCAGAAGCCGAGGGTTTTACGAGCAGTACTTC.

This rearrangement joins TRBV7-2 to TRBJ1-2, with 8 nucleotides matching TRBD1. Looked up from germline, CDR1 is SGHTA and CDR2 is FQGNSA. The V segment lost 5 bases and the J segment 4 bases; nucleotides outside the gene matches: 6. CDR3 size: 14 residues. The CDR3 DNA reads as TGTGCCAGCAGCCCTGGACAGGGTGGCTATGGCTACACCTTC. Its protein is CASSPGQGGYGYTF.

The V gene is TRBV7-2, the J gene TRBJ1-5; TRBD1 agrees at 7 bases. This CDR3 contains 14 residues. V gave up 1 base and J gave up 4 bases; unmatched junction bases: 1. CDR1 SGHTA and CDR2 FQGNSA come from the germline V gene. This CDR3 reads CASSLVDRNQPQHF. In DNA, the CDR3 is TGTGCCAGCAGCTTAGTGGACAGGAATCAGCCCCAGCATTTT.

This chain uses TRBV15 with TRBJ1-2, with D possibly being TRBD1 (5 bases). CDR3 size: 15 residues. Looked up from germline, CDR1 is LNHNV and CDR2 is YYDKDF (reference sequence). V was shortened by 0 bases and J by 9 bases, with 17 bases between the two germline ends. The CDR3 sequence: CATSRDLDSPISYTF. In DNA form, the CDR3 reads TGTGCCACCAGCAGAGATCTCGACAGCCCTATAAGCTACACCTTC.

This chain joins TRBV6-1 and TRBJ2-1, with D possibly TRBD1 on 5 matching bases. Germline values: CDR1 MNHNS, CDR2 SASEGT. Trimming took off 2 bases at V and 9 bases at J, with 5 bases between the two ends. CDR3 size: 11 residues. Written as DNA, the CDR3 is TGTGCCAGCAGTGAAAGGGGTGAGCAGTTCTTC. Its translation: CASSERGEQFF.

This chain joins TRBV7-2 and TRBJ2-7, with D unclear. Germline CDR1 reads SGHTA; CDR2 reads FQGNSA. This CDR3 comprises 14 residues. V lost 0 bases to trimming and J lost 7 bases, with 13 bases between them. Here the CDR3 DNA reads TGTGCCAGCAGCTTAGCTTGGGCCAACGCGGAGCAGTACTTC. It specifies CASSLAWANAEQYF.

This clone has more than one count but fewer than ten. This rearrangement joins TRBV25-1 to TRBJ1-1; TRBD1 might be the D (5 bases). V dropped 3 bases and J dropped 3 bases, with 8 bases sitting between them. CDR3 length: 13 residues. The V gene's germline CDR1 is MGHDK and CDR2 SYGVNS. In nucleotides, the CDR3 is TGTGCCAGCAGTGACAGGGTTGACACTGAAGCTTTCTTT. It yields the protein CASSDRVDTEAFF. Variable domain in full (rest from reference TRBV25-1 and TRBJ1-1): EADIYQTPRYLVIGTGKKITLECSQTMGHDKMYWYQQDPGMELHLIHYSYGVNSTEKGDLSSESTVSRIRTEHFPLTLESARPSHTSQYLCASSDRVDTEAFFGQGTRLTVV.

The chain is built from TRBV7-9 and TRBJ2-7; D is possibly TRBD2 (5 bases). The CDR3 is 14 amino acids. Germline CDR1 and CDR2: SEHNR and FQNEAQ (reference sequence). The V end was cut by 4 bases, the J end by 0 bases, with 10 bases between. The CDR3 DNA sequence: TGTGCCAGCAGCTCGATACTAGTCTCCTACGAGCAGTACTTC. Its protein is CASSSILVSYEQYF.